A selection of T cell receptor beta chains follows, all from one sample in a study of shared clonotypes between healthy human individuals. Some clones are missing from TCRdb's copy, which holds only in-frame ones; the method was immunoSEQ multiplex PCR. The table records roughly 2.5 million clones, approximately 90% of them present only once. The specimen was naive CD4+ T cells sorted from blood. These receptors originate from a young man in good health. Both conserved end residues are part of each CDR3. A D gene is named only where the DNA matches it firmly. Size is omitted from some rows. Given values are once, few, many or a class for expanded clones.

D	size	V	J	DNA	CDR3
.	.	TRBV6-1	TRBJ2-7	TGTGCCAGCAGAGAGGGGGGTACCTACGAGCAGTACTTC	CASREGGTYEQYF
.	.	TRBV2	TRBJ1-6	TGTGCCAGCTTCGGCAGGGTGCTTTCACCCCTCCACTTT	CASFGRVLSPLHF
.	.	TRBV6-6	TRBJ1-2	TGTGCCAGCTTCTGGGGGGGAACGGGTGGCTACACCTTC	CASFWGGTGGYTF
.	once	TRBV15	TRBJ1-5	TGTGCCACCAGCAGAGATCGAGGAAGCAATCAGCCCCAGCATTTT	CATSRDRGSNQPQHF
.	.	TRBV5-4	TRBJ2-2	TGTGCCAGCAGCCTCCCATACGGGGAGCTGTTTTTT	CASSLPYGELFF
.	.	TRBV30	TRBJ1-4	TGTGCCTGGGCACGCGGGGGAGTAACTAATGAAAAACTGTTTTTT	CAWARGGVTNEKLFF
TRBD2	.	TRBV13	TRBJ2-6	TGTGCCAGCAGCGCCAACGGTCTACTAGCGGGAGACTCTGGGGCCAACGTCCTGACTTTC	CASSANGLLAGDSGANVLTF
.	.	TRBV7-2	TRBJ2-7	TGTGCCAGCAGCTTAGTAGCAGGGCCCGGCGAGCAGTACTTC	CASSLVAGPGEQYF
TRBD2	.	TRBV11-2	TRBJ2-1	TGTGCCAGCAGCGCGATAGCGGGACCCCCTGGAAATGAGCAGTTCTTC	CASSAIAGPPGNEQFF
.	.	TRBV6-1	TRBJ2-5	TGTGCCAGCAGCAATCAGGGGTTTGAAGAGACCCAGTACTTC	CASSNQGFEETQYF
.	.	TRBV7-2	TRBJ2-7	TGTGCCAGCAGCTTAGTTGTGCCCTACGAGCAGTACTTC	CASSLVVPYEQYF
TRBD2	.	TRBV7-2	TRBJ2-7	TGTGCCAGCAGCTTCGGACTAGCGGCCACCTACGAGCAGTACTTC	CASSFGLAATYEQYF
.	.	TRBV30	TRBJ1-2	TGTGCCTGGATTCCTTTGAAGGGCCTCCTGGAGAGGACTAACTATGGCTACACCTTC	CAWIPLKGLLERTNYGYTF
.	.	TRBV15	TRBJ1-5	TGTGCCACCAGCAGAGGGATAGTAGATAGCAATCAGCCCCAGCATTTT	CATSRGIVDSNQPQHF